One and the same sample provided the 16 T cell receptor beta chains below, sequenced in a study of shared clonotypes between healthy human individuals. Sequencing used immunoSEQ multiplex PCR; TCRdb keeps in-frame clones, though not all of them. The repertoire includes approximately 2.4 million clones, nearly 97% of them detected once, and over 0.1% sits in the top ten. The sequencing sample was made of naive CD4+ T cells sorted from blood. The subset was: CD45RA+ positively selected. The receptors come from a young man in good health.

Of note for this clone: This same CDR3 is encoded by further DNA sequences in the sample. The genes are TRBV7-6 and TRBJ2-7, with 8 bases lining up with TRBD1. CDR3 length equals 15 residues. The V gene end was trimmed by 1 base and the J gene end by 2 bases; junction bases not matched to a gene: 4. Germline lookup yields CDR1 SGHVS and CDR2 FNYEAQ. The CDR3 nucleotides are TGTGCCAGCAGCTTAGGCAGGGGGCTTACCTACGAGCAGTACTTC. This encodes CASSLGRGLTYEQYF.

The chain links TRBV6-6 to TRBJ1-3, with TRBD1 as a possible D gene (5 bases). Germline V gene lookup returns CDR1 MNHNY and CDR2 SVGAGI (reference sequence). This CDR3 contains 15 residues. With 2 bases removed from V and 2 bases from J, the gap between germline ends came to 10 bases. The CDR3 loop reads CASSYPQETGNTIYF. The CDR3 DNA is TGTGCCAGCAGTTACCCACAGGAGACTGGAAACACCATATATTTT.

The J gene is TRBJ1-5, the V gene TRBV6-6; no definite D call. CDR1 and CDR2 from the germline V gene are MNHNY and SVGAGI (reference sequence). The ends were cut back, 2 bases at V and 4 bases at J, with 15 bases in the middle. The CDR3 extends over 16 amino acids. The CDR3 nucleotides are TGTGCCAGCAGTTACGGTGGCCCGAGAGGGAATCAGCCCCAGCATTTT. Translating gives CASSYGGPRGNQPQHF.

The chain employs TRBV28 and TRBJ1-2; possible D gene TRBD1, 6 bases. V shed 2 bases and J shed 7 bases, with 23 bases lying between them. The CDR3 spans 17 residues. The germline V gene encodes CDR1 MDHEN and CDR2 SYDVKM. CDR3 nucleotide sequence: TGTGCCAGCAGTTTAATTTTCGCGTCAGGGGAAAGGAGTGGCTACACCTTC. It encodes CASSLIFASGERSGYTF.

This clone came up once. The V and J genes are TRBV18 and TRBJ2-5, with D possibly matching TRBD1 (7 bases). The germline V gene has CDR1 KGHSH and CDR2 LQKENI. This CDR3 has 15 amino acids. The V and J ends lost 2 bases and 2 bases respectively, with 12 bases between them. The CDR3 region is CASSPLQGTQETQYF. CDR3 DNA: TGTGCCAGCTCACCATTACAGGGGACTCAAGAGACCCAGTACTTC.

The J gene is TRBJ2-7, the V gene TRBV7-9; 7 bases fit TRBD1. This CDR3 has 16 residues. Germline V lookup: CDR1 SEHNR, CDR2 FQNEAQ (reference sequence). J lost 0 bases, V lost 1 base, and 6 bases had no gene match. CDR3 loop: CASSLGGQLSSYEQYF. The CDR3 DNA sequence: TGTGCCAGCAGCTTAGGGGGACAGCTTAGCTCCTACGAGCAGTACTTC.

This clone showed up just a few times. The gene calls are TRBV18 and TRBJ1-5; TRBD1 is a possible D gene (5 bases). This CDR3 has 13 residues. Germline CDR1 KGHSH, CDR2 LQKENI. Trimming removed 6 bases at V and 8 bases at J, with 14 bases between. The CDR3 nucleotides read TGTGCCAGCTCCCCGACTGCGGGGGAGCCCCAGCATTTT. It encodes CASSPTAGEPQHF.

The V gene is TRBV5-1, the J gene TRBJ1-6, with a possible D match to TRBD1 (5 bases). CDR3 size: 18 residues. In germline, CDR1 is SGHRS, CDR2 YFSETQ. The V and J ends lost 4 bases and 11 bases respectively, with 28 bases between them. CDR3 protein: CASSVPDRGVKGITPLHF. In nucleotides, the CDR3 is TGCGCCAGCAGCGTACCAGATAGAGGAGTTAAGGGGATTACACCCCTCCACTTT.

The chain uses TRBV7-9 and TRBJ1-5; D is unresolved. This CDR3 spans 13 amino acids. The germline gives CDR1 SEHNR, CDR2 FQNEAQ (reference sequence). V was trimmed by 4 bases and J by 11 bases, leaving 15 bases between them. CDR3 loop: CASSSDPIGSQHF. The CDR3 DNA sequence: TGTGCCAGCAGCTCCGACCCCATTGGGTCCCAGCATTTT.

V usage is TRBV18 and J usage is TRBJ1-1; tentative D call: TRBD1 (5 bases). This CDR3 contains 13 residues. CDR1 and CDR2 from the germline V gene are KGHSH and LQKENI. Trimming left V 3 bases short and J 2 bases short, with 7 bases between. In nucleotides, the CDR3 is TGTGCCAGCTCACCCAGGGATAACACTGAAGCTTTCTTT. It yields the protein CASSPRDNTEAFF.

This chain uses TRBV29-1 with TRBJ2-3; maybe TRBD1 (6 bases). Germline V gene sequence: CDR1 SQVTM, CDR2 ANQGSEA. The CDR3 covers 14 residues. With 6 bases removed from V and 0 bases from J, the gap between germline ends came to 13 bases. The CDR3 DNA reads TGCAGCGTACTCAGGGGCTTGAGCACAGATACGCAGTATTTT. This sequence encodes CSVLRGLSTDTQYF.

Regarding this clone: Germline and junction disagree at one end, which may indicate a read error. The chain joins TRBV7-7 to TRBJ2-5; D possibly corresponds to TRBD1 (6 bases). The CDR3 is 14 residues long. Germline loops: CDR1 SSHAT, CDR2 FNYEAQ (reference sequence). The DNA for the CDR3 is TGTGCTAGCATCAAAGTAGGACAGCAAGAGACCCAGTACTTC. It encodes CASIKVGQQETQYF.

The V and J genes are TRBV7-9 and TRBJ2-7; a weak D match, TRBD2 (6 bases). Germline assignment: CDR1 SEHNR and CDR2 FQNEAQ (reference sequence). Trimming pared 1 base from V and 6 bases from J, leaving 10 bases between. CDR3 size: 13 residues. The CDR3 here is CASSLETSSEQYF. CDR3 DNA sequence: TGTGCCAGCAGCTTAGAAACTAGCAGCGAGCAGTACTTC. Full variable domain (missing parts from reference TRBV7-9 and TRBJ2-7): DTGVSQNPRHKITKRGQNVTFRCDPISEHNRLYWYRQTLGQGPEFLTYFQNEAQLEKSRLLSDRFSAERPKGSFSTLEIQRTEQGDSAMYLCASSLETSSEQYFGPGTRLTVT.

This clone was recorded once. This CDR3 reads CASSEARGNTGELFF. The CDR3 bases are TGTGCCAGCAGTGAAGCGAGGGGGAACACCGGGGAGCTGTTTTTT. The V gene is TRBV2, the J gene TRBJ2-2; D may correspond to TRBD1 or TRBD2 (5 bases each). Germline assignment: CDR1 SNHLY and CDR2 FYNNEI. V lost 0 bases and J 1 base, leaving 6 bases between the germline ends. The length of the CDR3 is 15 residues.

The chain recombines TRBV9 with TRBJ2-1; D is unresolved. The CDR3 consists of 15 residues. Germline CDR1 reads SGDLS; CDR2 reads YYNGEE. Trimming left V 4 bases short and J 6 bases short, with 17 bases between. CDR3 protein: CASSLGSFGFNEQFF. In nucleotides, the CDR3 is TGTGCCAGCAGCCTCGGGTCTTTCGGATTCAATGAGCAGTTCTTC.

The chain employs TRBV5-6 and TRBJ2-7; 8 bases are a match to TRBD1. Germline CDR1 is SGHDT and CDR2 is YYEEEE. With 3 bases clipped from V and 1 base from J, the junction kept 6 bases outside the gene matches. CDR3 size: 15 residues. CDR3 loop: CASSYRGTGSYEQYF. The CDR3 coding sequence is TGTGCCAGCAGCTACCGAGGGACAGGATCCTACGAGCAGTACTTC.